This T cell receptor beta chain is from a study of vaccination and CD4 T cells after COVID-19. Across the whole study: Recovered patients in the cohort numbered six men and four women, two of them Hispanic. Two mRNA vaccine doses were given, either BNT162b2 or mRNA-1273. Study-wide findings and caveats: The study examined relatively few convalescent patients and included no early post-infection timepoints.

Sequencing of cultured CD4+ T cell DNA used the Oncomine TCR Beta short-read assay. Scientists extracted genomic DNA from CD4+ T cells grown in culture. TCRdb recomputed calls from the PCR reads with MiXCR, one row per CDR3 protein. The sample carries fewer than 3,500 distinct CDR3 sequences, 25% to 30% recorded once. Treatment described: roughly 10-day PBMC culture with coronavirus spike peptide pools or control peptides (ViraFEST assay). From the unexposed donor, CD4+ T cells were collected ahead of the COVID-19 pandemic (2011-2018). Relative to its sample, this clonotype is medium-sized. Its antigen remains unidentified. CDR1 and CDR2 (germline): MNHNS, SASEGT. Losses at the gene ends were 6 bases for V and 1 base for J; bases not matched to a gene: 8. This CDR3 is built from 16 residues.

J is TRBJ2-5 and V is TRBV6-1; 10 nucleotides match TRBD2. The receptor was derived from a human donor in good health. Specimen: CD4+ T cells from blood, cultured in vitro. In DNA, the CDR3 is TGTGCCAGCAGGGGTTGGCTAGCGGGAGTCCAAGAGACCCAGTACTTC. Translating gives CASRGWLAGVQETQYF.